This T cell receptor (beta chain) emerged from a study of blood T cell repertoires in COVID-19. In the study overall: From T cells, B-cell-depleted T cells, or PBMCs came the material, which was cDNA or gDNA.

Enrolled through a virtual design, the participants were between roughly 18 and 100 years of age and came from about two dozen US areas. Two negative PCRs, clearance, or symptom resolution characterized the recovered Cohort 3 donors. Authors' analysis steps: Reference gene primer amplification in the assay estimated nucleated cell counts. Using immunoSEQ multiplex PCR, the repertoire was profiled, and TCRdb retains in-frame clones only, with some absent. D and trimming were read from the DNA, whereas the V and J calls and clone size are those reported in that table. Among 400,000 or so clones listed, 85% to 90% were seen once. Sequencing was performed on PBMCs or T cells enriched from blood (not recorded which). The sequence was collected from a man aged 25 to 40 who had recovered from COVID-19.

The CDR3 coding sequence is TGTGCCAGCAGTTTAACCGCGGCTAGCGGCCAAGAGACCCAGTACTTC. Protein: CASSLTAASGQETQYF. The chain recombines TRBV28 with TRBJ2-5; 7 nucleotides agree with TRBD2. With 2 bases clipped from V and 1 base from J, the junction kept 7 bases outside the gene matches. The germline CDR1 and CDR2 sequences are MDHEN and SYDVKM. The CDR3 sequence is 16 residues long.